This is a list of T cell receptor beta chains from one sample in a study of T-cell reconstitution after alpha-beta-depleted transplantation in children. TCRdb redid the calling of the PCR reads with MiXCR, one entry per CDR3 protein. The sample lists approximately 110,000 distinct CDR3 sequences, 10% occurring once. Source: PBMCs, taken before TCRalphabeta/CD19-depleted stem cell transplant. The receptor set was obtained from a boy aged 2 to 9 with acute lymphoblastic leukemia, due to receive a stem cell transplant. CDR3s include the opening cysteine and the closing phenylalanine or tryptophan. Each record gives: V gene, D gene, J gene, clone size, CDR3 protein, CDR3 DNA. A D gene is named only where the DNA matches it firmly. Where a row states a size, it is once, few, many or the class of an expanded clone; other rows omit it.

V: TRBV20-1
D: TRBD1
J: TRBJ1-2
size: -
CDR3: CSAPTGTGLTYTF
DNA: TGCAGTGCCCCTACAGGGACAGGGTTGACCTACACCTTC

V: TRBV5-1
D: -
J: TRBJ1-2
size: many
CDR3: CASSPDPTAGVGYTF
DNA: TGCGCCAGCAGCCCCGATCCGACCGCCGGGGTTGGCTACACCTTC

V: TRBV20-1
D: -
J: TRBJ2-4
size: -
CDR3: CSARLPGSGDIQYF
DNA: TGCAGTGCTAGATTGCCCGGGAGCGGAGACATTCAGTACTTC

V: TRBV7-9
D: -
J: TRBJ2-5
size: -
CDR3: CASSSGSQETQYF
DNA: TGTGCCAGCAGTTCCGGGAGCCAAGAGACCCAGTACTTC

V: TRBV5-1
D: -
J: TRBJ2-7
size: many
CDR3: CASSRDLSYEQYF
DNA: TGCGCCAGCAGCCGGGACTTGTCCTACGAGCAGTACTTC

V: TRBV20-1
D: TRBD2
J: TRBJ2-1
size: -
CDR3: CSAYKSGTYNEQFF
DNA: TGCAGTGCTTATAAAAGCGGGACCTACAATGAGCAGTTCTTC

V: TRBV6-6
D: -
J: TRBJ2-7
size: many
CDR3: CASNPLTDYEQYF
DNA: TGTGCCAGCAACCCACTGACTGACTACGAGCAGTACTTC

V: TRBV5-1
D: -
J: TRBJ2-2
size: -
CDR3: CASGVAGELFF
DNA: TGCGCCAGCGGGGTGGCCGGGGAGCTGTTTTTT

V: TRBV5-5
D: -
J: TRBJ1-6
size: few
CDR3: CASSYGQLTGFSPLHF
DNA: TGTGCCAGCAGCTACGGACAGCTGACCGGCTTTTCACCCCTCCACTTT

V: TRBV5-1
D: -
J: TRBJ1-1
size: few
CDR3: CASSLEQGFTEAFF
DNA: TGCGCCAGCAGCTTGGAACAGGGTTTCACTGAAGCTTTCTTT

V: TRBV2
D: TRBD2
J: TRBJ2-1
size: few
CDR3: CASSGTSFGEQFF
DNA: TGTGCCAGCAGCGGGACTAGCTTTGGTGAGCAGTTCTTC

V: TRBV5-1
D: -
J: TRBJ2-1
size: few
CDR3: CASSFGRIPSYNEQFF
DNA: TGCGCCAGCAGCTTTGGCAGGATCCCATCCTACAATGAGCAGTTCTTC

V: TRBV7-8
D: -
J: TRBJ1-2
size: many
CDR3: CASSFRRGSYGYTF
DNA: TGTGCCAGCAGCTTTCGCAGGGGAAGCTATGGCTACACCTTC

V: TRBV5-4
D: -
J: TRBJ1-1
size: -
CDR3: CASSPEGPTEAFF
DNA: TGTGCCAGCAGCCCAGAGGGGCCCACTGAAGCTTTCTTT

V: TRBV27
D: TRBD1
J: TRBJ2-7
size: many
CDR3: CATWDRGAYEQYF
DNA: TGTGCCACATGGGACAGGGGAGCCTACGAGCAGTACTTC

V: TRBV11-2
D: -
J: TRBJ2-7
size: many
CDR3: CASSLESPEQYF
DNA: TGTGCCAGCAGCTTAGAGTCTCCCGAGCAGTACTTC

V: TRBV20-1
D: -
J: TRBJ1-4
size: many
CDR3: CSAQRGGRKEKLFF
DNA: TGCAGTGCCCAGAGGGGGGGGAGGAAAGAAAAACTGTTTTTT

V: TRBV5-6
D: -
J: TRBJ2-5
size: many
CDR3: CASSTYTLETQYF
DNA: TGTGCCAGCAGCACGTACACTCTAGAGACCCAGTACTTC

V: TRBV4-1
D: TRBD2
J: TRBJ2-3
size: -
CDR3: CASSKFMLTSGRAHTDTQYF
DNA: TGCGCCAGCAGTAAATTTATGCTGACTAGCGGGAGGGCCCACACAGATACGCAGTATTTT

V: TRBV4-2
D: -
J: TRBJ2-1
size: few
CDR3: CASSQDHSSRGPYNEQFF
DNA: TGTGCCAGCAGCCAAGACCACTCTAGCCGCGGACCCTACAATGAGCAGTTCTTC

V: TRBV25-1
D: -
J: TRBJ2-1
size: few
CDR3: CASSDDPGGNEQFF
DNA: TGTGCCAGCAGTGACGATCCGGGCGGGAATGAGCAGTTCTTC

V: TRBV9
D: TRBD1
J: TRBJ2-1
size: -
CDR3: CASSGGQGGISYNEQFF
DNA: TGTGCCAGCAGCGGTGGACAGGGGGGGATCTCCTACAATGAGCAGTTCTTC

V: TRBV6-1
D: TRBD2
J: TRBJ2-1
size: few
CDR3: CASSALLAGGRDEQFF
DNA: TGTGCCAGCAGTGCGCTACTAGCGGGTGGGCGTGATGAGCAGTTCTTC

V: TRBV20-1
D: TRBD1
J: TRBJ1-5
size: many
CDR3: CSARETPGQGSQPQHF
DNA: TGCAGTGCTAGAGAAACCCCGGGACAGGGGAGTCAGCCCCAGCATTTT

V: TRBV20-1
D: -
J: TRBJ2-1
size: few
CDR3: CSARRGGGYEQFF
DNA: TGCAGTGCTAGGAGAGGGGGGGGCTATGAGCAGTTCTTC

V: TRBV28
D: TRBD2
J: TRBJ2-3
size: few
CDR3: CASSSGTSGRASTDTQYF
DNA: TGTGCCAGCAGTTCTGGGACTAGCGGGCGTGCTAGCACAGATACGCAGTATTTT

V: TRBV14
D: -
J: TRBJ1-2
size: few
CDR3: CASSQIQNYGYTF
DNA: TGTGCCAGCAGCCAAATACAGAACTATGGCTACACCTTC

V: TRBV5-1
D: -
J: TRBJ2-2
size: -
CDR3: CASSLDSAVGELFF
DNA: TGCGCCAGCAGCTTGGATTCGGCCGTCGGGGAGCTGTTTTTT

V: TRBV20-1
D: -
J: TRBJ2-7
size: -
CDR3: CSAEGLPYEQYF
DNA: TGCAGTGCTGAGGGACTCCCCTACGAGCAGTACTTC

V: TRBV7-9
D: TRBD1
J: TRBJ1-6
size: few
CDR3: CASSPRQGTGNSPLHF
DNA: TGTGCCAGCAGCCCGAGACAGGGAACGGGTAATTCACCCCTCCACTTT

V: TRBV9
D: -
J: TRBJ2-7
size: -
CDR3: CASSPDGTYEQYF
DNA: TGTGCCAGCAGCCCGGACGGTACCTACGAGCAGTACTTC

V: TRBV7-9
D: -
J: TRBJ1-5
size: few
CDR3: CASSSDRIIDQPQHF
DNA: TGTGCCAGCAGCTCCGACAGGATTATCGATCAGCCCCAGCATTTT

V: TRBV20-1
D: -
J: TRBJ1-1
size: many
CDR3: CSVRAGSTEAFF
DNA: TGCAGTGTTCGGGCAGGGTCCACTGAAGCTTTCTTT

V: TRBV7-9
D: TRBD1
J: TRBJ1-1
size: -
CDR3: CASSLTLSAGGSDEAFF
DNA: TGTGCCAGCAGCTTAACTTTGTCGGCAGGGGGGAGTGATGAAGCTTTCTTT

V: TRBV7-9
D: -
J: TRBJ2-1
size: few
CDR3: CASSTGRYQFF
DNA: TGTGCCAGCAGCACCGGGAGATATCAGTTCTTC

V: TRBV28
D: TRBD2
J: TRBJ2-7
size: -
CDR3: CASSTSGYEQYF
DNA: TGTGCCAGCAGTACTAGCGGCTACGAGCAGTACTTC

V: TRBV18
D: -
J: TRBJ2-7
size: -
CDR3: CASSPSAGRVLVYEQYF
DNA: TGTGCCAGCTCACCTTCTGCAGGCCGCGTCCTCGTCTACGAGCAGTACTTC

V: TRBV10-3
D: -
J: TRBJ2-3
size: few
CDR3: CAISEFSSARSTDTQYF
DNA: TGTGCCATCAGTGAGTTTTCCTCCGCCAGGAGCACAGATACGCAGTATTTT

V: TRBV3-1
D: TRBD2
J: TRBJ2-1
size: many
CDR3: CASSQGASGLSYNEQFF
DNA: TGTGCCAGCAGCCAAGGGGCTAGCGGTCTATCCTACAATGAGCAGTTCTTC

V: TRBV7-8
D: TRBD1
J: TRBJ1-2
size: few
CDR3: CASSSTHRDRVNGYTF
DNA: TGTGCCAGCAGCTCGACCCACCGGGACAGGGTAAATGGCTACACCTTC

V: TRBV18
D: -
J: TRBJ1-5
size: few
CDR3: CASSPGHRGSNQPQHF
DNA: TGTGCCAGCTCACCAGGACACAGAGGGAGCAATCAGCCCCAGCATTTT

V: TRBV19
D: -
J: TRBJ1-5
size: few
CDR3: CASSIEGLSQPQHF
DNA: TGTGCCAGTAGTATCGAAGGGTTGAGCCAGCCCCAGCATTTT

V: TRBV7-9
D: -
J: TRBJ2-7
size: many
CDR3: CASSSTSYEQYF
DNA: TGTGCCAGCAGCTCGACCTCCTACGAGCAGTACTTC

V: TRBV12-3/TRBV12-4
D: -
J: TRBJ1-5
size: few
CDR3: CASSLQSGRQPQHF
DNA: TGTGCCAGCAGCCTTCAATCAGGGCGCCAGCCCCAGCATTTT

V: TRBV25-1
D: -
J: TRBJ2-3
size: -
CDR3: CASAALATTDTQYF
DNA: TGTGCCAGCGCCGCCCTAGCGACGACAGATACGCAGTATTTT

V: TRBV12-3/TRBV12-4
D: TRBD1
J: TRBJ1-1
size: many
CDR3: CASSPITGDEDEAFF
DNA: TGTGCCAGCAGTCCTATAACAGGGGATGAGGATGAAGCTTTCTTT

V: TRBV3-1
D: -
J: TRBJ1-2
size: few
CDR3: CASSQVLAPRDYGYTF
DNA: TGTGCCAGCAGCCAAGTGCTGGCCCCGCGGGACTATGGCTACACCTTC

V: TRBV6-6
D: -
J: TRBJ2-5
size: many
CDR3: CASSQGSETQYF
DNA: TGTGCCAGCAGCCAGGGGTCGGAGACCCAGTACTTC

V: TRBV10-2
D: TRBD1
J: TRBJ1-6
size: -
CDR3: CASRTGVPSPLHF
DNA: TGCGCCAGCAGGACAGGGGTCCCTTCACCCCTCCACTTT

V: TRBV6-1
D: -
J: TRBJ1-1
size: -
CDR3: CASRHRVGTEAFF
DNA: TGTGCCAGCAGACACAGGGTGGGCACTGAAGCTTTCTTT

V: TRBV5-1
D: -
J: TRBJ2-5
size: -
CDR3: CASSLEGTQYF
DNA: TGCGCCAGCAGCTTGGAGGGGACCCAGTACTTC

V: TRBV25-1
D: -
J: TRBJ1-6
size: many
CDR3: CASSEGGYNSPLHF
DNA: TGTGCCAGCAGTGAGGGCGGATATAATTCACCCCTCCACTTT

V: TRBV20-1
D: -
J: TRBJ2-5
size: -
CDR3: CSARGREETQYF
DNA: TGCAGTGCTAGGGGACGTGAGGAGACCCAGTACTTC

V: TRBV7-2
D: TRBD1
J: TRBJ2-1
size: many
CDR3: CASSPDRVNEQFF
DNA: TGTGCCAGCAGCCCGGACAGGGTCAATGAGCAGTTCTTC